This record looks at one T cell receptor (beta chain) sequence and its context. The source of the sample is a study of blood T cell repertoires in COVID-19. Profiled with immunoSEQ multiplex PCR; TCRdb holds only in-frame clones, not every one. The repertoire has roughly 300,000 clones, approximately 85% of them found once; the top ten carry approximately 7.6%. This TCR was recovered from a human donor in a cohort sampled during active COVID-19. The sequenced material came from peripheral blood.

CDR3 amino acids: CASSLKETAYGYTF. In nucleotides, the CDR3 is TGTGCCAGCAGCTTAAAAGAGACAGCTTATGGCTACACCTTC. The chain recombines TRBV7-2 with TRBJ1-2; D perhaps matches TRBD1 (5 bases). Trimming removed 2 bases from V and 5 bases from J, with 12 bases in between. The CDR3 has 14 amino acids. In germline, CDR1 is SGHTA, CDR2 FQGNSA.